Below, one T cell receptor (beta chain) is given with its context. This table comes from immunoSEQ multiplex PCR, and its TCRdb copy is limited to in-frame clones, with some not included. This repertoire shows under 60,000 clones, 80% to 95% found once; its top ten account for roughly 0.59%. This sample was taken from a study of T cell changes during pregnancy in multiple sclerosis. CDR1 is SGHAT, CDR2 FQNNGV, per germline. The V gene lost 6 bases and the J gene lost 6 bases, with 9 bases spanning the gap. This CDR3 has 12 residues. The chain employs TRBV11-2 and TRBJ2-1, with D possibly being TRBD1 (5 bases). This receptor was taken from a female donor with multiple sclerosis, enrolled in a pregnancy study. The sequencing used CD4+ T cells from peripheral blood mononuclear cells, collected after pregnancy. The CDR3 is CASSPQGNEQFF. The CDR3 nucleotides are TGTGCCAGCAGTCCGCAGGGCAATGAGCAGTTCTTC.